The 31 T cell receptor beta chains below all came from one sample that was sequenced in a study of T cells expressing NK-cell markers. TCRdb reprocessed the 5' RACE reads and reports one entry per CDR3 protein, with no DNA. This sample's clone table lists roughly 450,000 distinct CDR3 sequences. Specimen: blood T cells: a sorted CD56 or NKG2C T cell subset, CD4+ or CD8+ T cells, or bulk PBMC T cells (not recorded which). All receptors come from a woman between 50 and 59 years old in good health.

The chain couples TRBV2 to TRBJ2-7; TCRdb reports TRBD1, a call that lacks DNA to check it against. The CDR3 contains 14 residues. CDR1 is SNHLY, CDR2 FYNNEI, per germline. The CDR3 is CASRRGTVTYEQYF.

This rearrangement joins TRBV5-5 to TRBJ1-2. The CDR3 has 14 residues. The V gene's germline CDR1 is SGHKS and CDR2 YYEKEE (reference sequence). The CDR3 sequence: CASSSAGFSYGYTF.

The rearrangement uses TRBV5-1 and TRBJ1-5; TCRdb reports TRBD1, a call that lacks DNA to check it against. The CDR3 loop spans 15 amino acids. CDR1 and CDR2 (germline): SGHRS, YFSETQ. This CDR3 reads CASSSTGLSNQPQHF.

The CDR3 here is CSARDPTGTSGRAVNEQFF. This chain joins TRBV20-1 and TRBJ2-1; as DNA is missing, the TRBD2 call by TCRdb cannot be tested. Per germline, CDR1 DFQATT and CDR2 SNEGSKA (reference sequence). This CDR3 has 19 residues.

The genes are TRBV20-1 and TRBJ2-1. Germline V gives CDR1 DFQATT, CDR2 SNEGSKA (reference sequence). The CDR3 contains 14 residues. The CDR3 is CSAALGDSYNEQFF.

The CDR3 region is CAISPSEPTDTQYF. The chain combines TRBV10-3 with TRBJ2-3. The CDR3 covers 14 residues. Germline V CDR1 and CDR2: ENHRY, SYGVKD.

The chain employs TRBV20-1 and TRBJ2-1; TCRdb indicates TRBD2, and absent DNA this call remains unverified. In germline, CDR1 is DFQATT, CDR2 SNEGSKA (reference sequence). CDR3 length equals 18 residues. The CDR3 is CSARDSGTSGRKDNEQFF.

The rearrangement links TRBV29-1 to TRBJ2-1; TCRdb selects TRBD2, and the lack of DNA leaves this call unchecked. Germline V gives CDR1 SQVTM, CDR2 ANQGSEA. The CDR3 covers 15 residues. CDR3 amino acids: CSVERDQTVGNEQFF.

The rearrangement uses TRBV10-3 and TRBJ2-7; with no DNA, the TCRdb D assignment of TRBD2 cannot be verified. Germline V gene data show CDR1 as ENHRY and CDR2 as SYGVKD. The CDR3 totals 16 residues. The CDR3 sequence: CAISERGGPSSYEQYF.

This chain joins TRBV21-1 and TRBJ1-6. TRBV21-1 is marked as a pseudogene. CDR3 size: 13 residues. The CDR3 loop is CASSKPRRGPLHF.

The chain combines TRBV29-1 with TRBJ2-3. Germline V gene sequence: CDR1 SQVTM, CDR2 ANQGSEA. The CDR3 loop spans 12 amino acids. The CDR3 region is CSVILATDTQYF.

This chain links TRBV12-3 or TRBV12-4 with TRBJ1-5; the TCRdb D gene call, TRBD1, has no DNA to confirm it. The CDR3 extends over 14 amino acids. The CDR3 region is CASRSTGIHQPQHF.

The chain combines TRBV6-5 with TRBJ2-7; TCRdb outputs TRBD2, but without DNA this stays unchecked. The CDR3 length is 15 residues. The germline CDR1 and CDR2 sequences are MNHEY and SVGAGI. The CDR3 region is CASSSSAGGGYEQYF.

V usage is TRBV7-2 and J usage is TRBJ2-1; TCRdb proposes TRBD2, but this gene call is untestable without DNA. The CDR3 is 14 residues long. Looked up from germline, CDR1 is SGHTA and CDR2 is FQGNSA. This chain's CDR3 is CASSTNSGRSEQFF. The whole variable domain, remainder taken from reference TRBV7-2 and TRBJ2-1, is GAGVSQSPSNKVTEKGKDVELRCDPISGHTALYWYRQSLGQGLEFLIYFQGNSAPDKSGLPSDRFSAERTGGSVSTLTIQRTQQEDSAVYLCASSTNSGRSEQFFGPGTRLTVL.

V gene TRBV10-3 combines with J gene TRBJ2-1. The germline gives CDR1 ENHRY, CDR2 SYGVKD. The length of the CDR3 is 12 residues. Here the CDR3 reads CAISDNLNEQFF.

The chain combines TRBV5-1 with TRBJ2-2; without DNA, the TCRdb call of TRBD2 cannot be checked. CDR1 is SGHRS and CDR2 is YFSETQ in the germline V gene. This CDR3 has 18 residues. The CDR3 spells CASSQTWTLADRTGELFF.

J is TRBJ2-1 and V is TRBV13; TCRdb indicates TRBD2, and absent DNA this call remains unverified. This CDR3 spans 17 amino acids. In germline, CDR1 is PRHDT, CDR2 FYEKMQ (reference sequence). The chain's CDR3 is CASSLGREGRIRNEQFF.

The CDR3 protein is CASSESEQPRDTEAFF. This chain joins TRBV10-1 and TRBJ1-1. In germline, CDR1 is WNHNN, CDR2 SYGVQD (reference sequence). The CDR3 consists of 16 residues.

This chain links TRBV27 with TRBJ1-6; TCRdb selects TRBD1, and the lack of DNA leaves this call unchecked. The V gene's germline CDR1 is MNHEY and CDR2 SMNVEV (reference sequence). The length of the CDR3 is 18 residues. This CDR3 is CASSLKGPGSLPNSPLHF.

The genes are TRBV27 and TRBJ2-1; TCRdb lists TRBD2, though no DNA is available to test this call. CDR1 is MNHEY, CDR2 SMNVEV, per germline (reference sequence). The CDR3 consists of 17 residues. The CDR3 here is CASRLFSGSASYNEQFF.

V is TRBV5-5 and J is TRBJ2-1; TCRdb proposes TRBD1, but this gene call is untestable without DNA. Per germline, CDR1 SGHKS and CDR2 YYEKEE (reference sequence). The CDR3 length is 12 residues. CDR3 region: CASSWTGEEQFF.

This chain's CDR3 is CASSLKTGVADTQYF. The rearrangement uses TRBV12-3 or TRBV12-4 and TRBJ2-3; TCRdb lists TRBD1, though no DNA is available to test this call. The CDR3 sequence is 15 residues long.

This sequence joins TRBV6-5 and TRBJ2-1. Germline-derived CDR1 and CDR2 are MNHEY and SVGAGI. The CDR3 consists of 13 residues. The chain's CDR3 is CASSYSTQNEQFF.

The chain couples TRBV4-1 to TRBJ2-3; without DNA, the TCRdb call of TRBD2 cannot be checked. CDR1 MGHRA and CDR2 YSYEKL come from the germline V gene. This CDR3 has 17 amino acids. CDR3 protein: CASSQGMRSGSTDTQYF.

This rearrangement joins TRBV12-3 or TRBV12-4 to TRBJ2-1; TCRdb gives TRBD1 as the D gene, but with no DNA this cannot be confirmed. The CDR3 is 15 residues long. CDR3 residues: CASTQWGSEYNEQFF.

The chain joins TRBV6-5 to TRBJ2-1; TCRdb indicates TRBD1, and absent DNA this call remains unverified. CDR3 length: 13 amino acids. Germline-derived CDR1 and CDR2 are MNHEY and SVGAGI. The CDR3: CASRLDSYNEQFF.

This rearrangement joins TRBV28 to TRBJ2-7; there is no DNA to check the TCRdb D call of TRBD1. The V gene's germline CDR1 is MDHEN and CDR2 SYDVKM. The CDR3 consists of 15 residues. The CDR3 protein is CASSSPGTGGAEQYF.

The rearrangement uses TRBV5-1 and TRBJ1-1; lacking DNA, the TRBD1 call made by TCRdb goes unchecked. In germline, CDR1 is SGHRS, CDR2 YFSETQ. The CDR3 totals 15 residues. CDR3 protein: CASSGSGRTNTEAFF.

The V call is TRBV19, the J call TRBJ2-3; the D call from TCRdb, TRBD2, cannot be confirmed without DNA. The CDR3 sequence is 17 residues long. The V gene's germline CDR1 is LNHDA and CDR2 SQIVND (reference sequence). The CDR3 reads CASSPRTSGSWTDTQYF.

The CDR3: CAWSVQGAGELFF. V gene TRBV30 combines with J gene TRBJ2-2; the TRBD2 assignment by TCRdb is unverifiable without DNA. The CDR3 contains 13 residues. CDR1 and CDR2 (germline): GTSNPN, SVGIG (reference sequence). Drawing the rest from reference TRBV30 and TRBJ2-2, the complete variable domain is SQTIHQWPATLVQPVGSPLSLECTVEGTSNPNLYWYRQAAGRGLQLLFYSVGIGQISSEVPQNLSASRPQDRQFILSSKKLLLSDSGFYLCAWSVQGAGELFFGEGSRLTVL.

The chain joins TRBV3-1 to TRBJ2-5; TCRdb's D call of TRBD1 is untestable without DNA. Germline V gene sequence: CDR1 LGHDT, CDR2 YNNKEL (reference sequence). The CDR3 is 12 amino acids. The CDR3 sequence is CASSQETQGQYF.